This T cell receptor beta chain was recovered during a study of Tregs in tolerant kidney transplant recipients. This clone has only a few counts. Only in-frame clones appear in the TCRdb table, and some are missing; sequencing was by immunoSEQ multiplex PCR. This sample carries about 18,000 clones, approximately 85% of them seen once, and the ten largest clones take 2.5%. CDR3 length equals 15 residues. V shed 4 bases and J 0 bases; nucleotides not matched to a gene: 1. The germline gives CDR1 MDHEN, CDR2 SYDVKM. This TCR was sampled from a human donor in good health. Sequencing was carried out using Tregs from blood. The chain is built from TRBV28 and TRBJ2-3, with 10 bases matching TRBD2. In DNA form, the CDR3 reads TGTGCCAGCAGTTCTAGCGGGAGAAGCACAGATACGCAGTATTTT. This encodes CASSSSGRSTDTQYF.